This TCR beta chain was obtained from a study of T cells after yellow fever vaccination. MiXCR was run by TCRdb on the 5' RACE reads, yielding one entry per CDR3 protein. The sample includes about 230,000 distinct CDR3 sequences, less than 7.5% of them seen just once. CDR3 size: 15 residues. V gave up 5 bases and J gave up 0 bases; unmatched junction bases: 4. CDR1 is SGHAT and CDR2 is FQNNGV in the germline V gene. There are many counts of this clonotype. This TCR derives from a man younger than 45 who received the YFV17D yellow fever vaccine. Sequences were derived from CD4+ T cells sorted from PBMCs, sampled on the day of the yellow fever booster vaccination. The chain recombines TRBV11-2 with TRBJ1-3; 7 positions agree with TRBD1. For the CDR3, the DNA is TGTGCCAGCAGCGAAAACAGGGGCTCTGGAAACACCATATATTTT. This sequence encodes CASSENRGSGNTIYF.